What follows are 6 T cell receptor beta chains derived from one specimen sequenced in a study of T cells in Graves' hyperthyroidism and ophthalmopathy. Amplified TCR beta CDR3 regions derived from RNA transcripts. The HTBI primer set was used in a first-round RT-PCR of the TCR CDR3. Using its own MiXCR run on the multiplex PCR reads, TCRdb lists one record per CDR3 protein. Among around 370,000 distinct CDR3 sequences listed, about 18% were seen once. The sequenced material came from blood. The receptors stem from a man younger than 30 with Graves' ophthalmopathy.

The V gene is TRBV18, the J gene TRBJ1-5, with a possible D match to TRBD1 (5 bases). This CDR3 is 16 amino acids long. CDR1 is KGHSH, CDR2 LQKENI, per germline. The ends were cut back, 3 bases at V and 5 bases at J, with 17 bases in the middle. CDR3 DNA sequence: TGTGCCAGCTCACCCTCAGGCCCAGGGACCCATCAGCCCCAGCATTTT. This translates into CASSPSGPGTHQPQHF.

This clonotype was recorded at least ten times. DNA for the CDR3: TGCGCCAGCATACAGGCGAACACCGGGGAGCTGTTTTTT. This codes for CASIQANTGELFF. This rearrangement joins TRBV5-1 to TRBJ2-2, with a tentative D call TRBD1 (5 bases). The CDR3 is 13 residues long. From germline, CDR1 is SGHRS and CDR2 YFSETQ. V gave up 6 bases and J gave up 0 bases, with 6 bases separating them.

The chain couples TRBV28 to TRBJ2-7, with 10 bases fitting TRBD2. Losses at the gene ends were 5 bases for V and 4 bases for J; bases not matched to a gene: 5. The germline V gene encodes CDR1 MDHEN and CDR2 SYDVKM. The CDR3 spans 14 residues. CDR3 amino acids: CASSMTSGWYEQYF. In DNA form, the CDR3 reads TGTGCCAGCAGTATGACTAGCGGGTGGTACGAGCAGTACTTC.

There are a few counts of this clonotype. The chain uses TRBV20-1 and TRBJ2-3, with D perhaps matching TRBD2 (5 bases). The CDR3 extends over 11 amino acids. Trimming took off 5 bases at V and 11 bases at J, with 14 bases between the two ends. Germline CDR1 DFQATT, CDR2 SNEGSKA (reference sequence). This CDR3 is CSALLVRVQYF. In nucleotides, the CDR3 is TGCAGTGCTTTACTAGTTCGGGTGCAGTATTTT.

This clonotype was counted ten times or more. The rearrangement uses TRBV12-3 or TRBV12-4 and TRBJ2-3; a weak D match, TRBD2 (6 bases). V lost 4 bases, J lost 0 bases, and 11 bases lay in between. There are 15 residues in the CDR3. For the CDR3, the DNA is TGTGCCAGCAGTTCCGTAGCGGCGAGCACAGATACGCAGTATTTT. This codes for CASSSVAASTDTQYF.

In this sample, this clonotype turned up many times. V gene TRBV28 combines with J gene TRBJ1-5, with 9 bases fitting TRBD1. V lost 4 bases, J lost 6 bases, and 7 bases stayed unmatched. Germline CDR1 MDHEN, CDR2 SYDVKM. The CDR3 has 15 residues. The CDR3 sequence: CASSWGTGTIQPQHF. Written as DNA, the CDR3 is TGTGCCAGCAGTTGGGGGACAGGGACTATTCAGCCCCAGCATTTT.